These 27 T cell receptor beta chains originate from one sample sequenced in a study of T cell repertoires in cytomegalovirus infection. No antigens are known for them. TCRdb independently ran MiXCR on the reads; one entry per CDR3 protein. The table has a few hundred thousand distinct CDR3 sequences, approximately 40% seen once. The specimen comprised cultured PBMCs, sampled from culture after CMV antigen stimulation. The origin of the receptors is a human donor in good health (CMV status not recorded). Some clones in this sample may be carry-over from other donors' samples.

The V gene is TRBV19, the J gene TRBJ2-1, with TRBD2 matching 9 bases. With V trimmed by 1 base and J by 0 bases, 4 bases remained unmatched. The V gene's germline CDR1 is LNHDA and CDR2 SQIVND (reference sequence). The CDR3 is 17 amino acids. DNA for the CDR3: TGTGCCAGTAGTATAGCCCATAGCGGGAGCTCCTACAATGAGCAGTTCTTC. Its translation is CASSIAHSGSSYNEQFF.

This chain links TRBV29-1 with TRBJ1-1, with 7 bases lining up with TRBD1. This CDR3 has 15 residues. Trimming cost V 3 bases and J 3 bases; bases outside gene matches: 10. Looked up from germline, CDR1 is SQVTM and CDR2 is ANQGSEA. CDR3 sequence: CSVEGGQESYTEAFF. In DNA, the CDR3 is TGCAGCGTTGAGGGCGGACAGGAGAGCTACACTGAAGCTTTCTTT.

The chain combines TRBV5-1 with TRBJ1-6; D gene unclear. Germline CDR1 and CDR2: SGHRS and YFSETQ. V was cut by 0 bases and J by 10 bases, with 14 bases left in between. The CDR3 runs to 15 residues. CDR3 loop: CASSLGIELLSPLHF. For the CDR3, the DNA is TGCGCCAGCAGCTTGGGAATCGAATTGTTATCACCCCTCCACTTT.

The rearrangement uses TRBV7-9 and TRBJ2-7; maybe TRBD2 (6 bases). V lost 1 base to trimming and J lost 5 bases, with 15 bases between them. CDR1 is SEHNR, CDR2 FQNEAQ, per germline (reference sequence). This CDR3 comprises 15 residues. The CDR3 DNA reads TGTGCCAGCAGCTTAGGTAGCGGTCTGGTGAACGAGCAGTACTTC. Protein: CASSLGSGLVNEQYF. The full variable domain, in which reference TRBV7-9 and TRBJ2-7 provide the parts outside the CDR3, is DTGVSQNPRHKITKRGQNVTFRCDPISEHNRLYWYRQTLGQGPEFLTYFQNEAQLEKSRLLSDRFSAERPKGSFSTLEIQRTEQGDSAMYLCASSLGSGLVNEQYFGPGTRLTVT.

The table lists this clonotype with a count of one. The genes are TRBV6-2 or TRBV6-3 and TRBJ2-1, with D tentatively TRBD1 (6 bases). CDR1 MNHEY and CDR2 SVGEGT come from the germline V gene. CDR3 size: 12 residues. V dropped 5 bases and J dropped 12 bases, with 14 bases sitting between them. The CDR3 loop is CASSARQGGQFF. Written as DNA, the CDR3 is TGTGCCAGCAGTGCAAGACAAGGGGGGCAGTTCTTC.

J is TRBJ2-3 and V is TRBV10-1; D gene unclear. Between the trimmed V and J ends, which lost 2 bases and 2 bases, there was a span of 5 bases. CDR1 is WNHNN and CDR2 is SYGVQD in the germline V gene (reference sequence). The CDR3 contains 13 residues. This CDR3 reads CASSEGITDTQYF. For the CDR3, the DNA is TGCGCCAGCAGTGAGGGGATCACAGATACGCAGTATTTT.

In nucleotides, the CDR3 is TGTGCCAGCAGTTTGGGGGCGGGAGGGCCCGACGAGCAGTACTTC. Protein product: CASSLGAGGPDEQYF. V gene TRBV12-3 or TRBV12-4 combines with J gene TRBJ2-7, with TRBD2 matching 9 bases. CDR3 size: 15 residues. The V segment lost 3 bases and the J segment 5 bases; nucleotides outside the gene matches: 8.

CDR3 sequence (DNA): TGCGCCAGCCGCCCCGGGGGATGGTTAGGCGATGAGCAGTTCTTC. It yields the protein CASRPGGWLGDEQFF. V and J are TRBV4-1 and TRBJ2-1, with D possibly matching TRBD2 (6 bases). Germline lookup yields CDR1 MGHRA and CDR2 YSYEKL. CDR3 size: 15 residues. Trimming pared 8 bases from V and 8 bases from J, leaving 22 bases between.

This chain's CDR3 is CAIGVAGSYEQYF. For the CDR3, the DNA is TGTGCGATCGGAGTAGCGGGCTCGTACGAGCAGTACTTC. The chain recombines TRBV6-2 or TRBV6-3 with TRBJ2-7; 7 bases map to TRBD2. CDR3 size: 13 residues. Germline assignment: CDR1 MNHEY and CDR2 SVGEGT.

This clonotype was counted a single time. The chain links TRBV6-2 or TRBV6-3 to TRBJ2-6; D is undetermined. Germline loops: CDR1 MNHEY, CDR2 SVGEGT. The CDR3 covers 13 residues. Deletions cut 5 bases from V and 4 bases from J, with 6 bases between. CDR3 nucleotides: TGTGCCAGCAGTGCTCAAGGGGCCAACGTCCTGACTTTC. Protein sequence: CASSAQGANVLTF.

This chain connects TRBV20-1 to TRBJ1-1; tentatively, D is TRBD1 (6 bases). Germline lookup yields CDR1 DFQATT and CDR2 SNEGSKA (reference sequence). Trimming shortened V by 3 bases and J by 1 base, and 6 bases separated the two germline ends. CDR3 length: 12 amino acids. CDR3 sequence reads: CSARGQNTEAFF. CDR3 coding DNA: TGCAGTGCTAGGGGACAGAACACTGAAGCTTTCTTT.

The chain recombines TRBV4-1 with TRBJ1-4; the match to TRBD1 covers 8 bases. CDR1 is MGHRA and CDR2 is YSYEKL in the germline V gene. The length of the CDR3 is 14 residues. J lost 7 bases, V lost 4 bases, and 5 bases had no gene match. The CDR3 DNA reads TGCGCCAGCAGCCTCAGGGGGCTATTTGAAAAACTGTTTTTT. Amino acid sequence: CASSLRGLFEKLFF.

The V gene is TRBV11-2, the J gene TRBJ2-5, with TRBD1 matching over 7 bases. CDR3 length equals 15 residues. The germline CDR1 and CDR2 sequences are SGHAT and FQNNGV. V was pared by 5 bases and J by 2 bases, with 8 bases of the junction left unmatched. The CDR3 bases are TGTGCCAGCAGCGCGACGTCCAGGGGGCAAGAGACCCAGTACTTC. This encodes CASSATSRGQETQYF.

The rearrangement joins TRBV7-2 to TRBJ2-1, with D unclear. V gave up 3 bases and J gave up 5 bases, with 2 bases separating them. This CDR3 spans 11 amino acids. CDR1 and CDR2 (germline): SGHTA, FQGNSA. The CDR3 here is CASSFHNEQFF. The CDR3 DNA sequence: TGTGCCAGCAGCTTCCACAATGAGCAGTTCTTC.

This clonotype appeared a few times. J is TRBJ1-2 and V is TRBV12-3 or TRBV12-4; no firm D call. The V end lost 8 bases, the J end lost 8 bases, and 15 bases lay between the germline ends. This CDR3 has 12 amino acids. The CDR3 spells CASPRRGGGYTF. The CDR3 region has the DNA TGTGCCAGCCCTAGGAGAGGCGGGGGCTACACCTTC.

The V and J genes are TRBV10-3 and TRBJ1-5; D unresolved. Germline V lookup: CDR1 ENHRY, CDR2 SYGVKD. The CDR3 length is 15 residues. Deletions cut 6 bases from V and 0 bases from J, with 12 bases between. The CDR3 loop is CAIRQSITSNQPQHF. DNA for the CDR3: TGTGCCATCAGACAGTCTATTACTAGCAATCAGCCCCAGCATTTT.

The CDR3 nucleotides read TGTGCCAGTAGACCTACGGGCAGGGGCGGAGAAGCTTTCTTT. This translates into CASRPTGRGGEAFF. The gene calls are TRBV19 and TRBJ1-1; tentative D call: TRBD1 (6 bases). The CDR3 totals 14 residues. Germline V gene data show CDR1 as LNHDA and CDR2 as SQIVND (reference sequence). The germline V and J ends were trimmed by 6 bases and 8 bases, with 19 bases remaining between them.

The rearrangement links TRBV7-2 to TRBJ2-7, with D uncertain. Per germline, CDR1 SGHTA and CDR2 FQGNSA. CDR3 length equals 13 residues. Trimming took off 4 bases at V and 3 bases at J, with 10 bases between the two ends. DNA for the CDR3: TGTGCCAGCAGCTCCTCTAGTTACTACGAGCAGTACTTC. Amino acid sequence: CASSSSSYYEQYF.

This clonotype was picked up a small number of times. This sequence joins TRBV7-2 and TRBJ2-7; possible D gene TRBD1, 6 bases. Per germline, CDR1 SGHTA and CDR2 FQGNSA. The CDR3 loop spans 13 amino acids. V gave up 5 bases and J gave up 3 bases, with 11 bases separating them. In nucleotides, the CDR3 is TGTGCCAGCAGCCCACAGGGAAACTACGAGCAGTACTTC. Its translation is CASSPQGNYEQYF.

The gene calls are TRBV4-3 and TRBJ2-7; D might be TRBD1 (5 bases). This CDR3 is 16 amino acids long. Per the germline V gene, CDR1 is LGHNA and CDR2 is YSLEER. V was shortened by 3 bases and J by 2 bases, with 17 bases between the two germline ends. The DNA for the CDR3 is TGCGCCAGCAGCCACGAAAAGGACAACTTCGCCTACGAGCAGTACTTC. Amino acids: CASSHEKDNFAYEQYF.

The chain employs TRBV12-3 or TRBV12-4 and TRBJ1-1; TRBD1 agrees at 7 bases. Unmatched junction bases numbered 3, after V lost 8 bases and J lost 0 bases. This CDR3 is built from 13 residues. The CDR3 DNA is TGTGCCAGCCGGGGACAGATGAACACTGAAGCTTTCTTT. Encoded protein: CASRGQMNTEAFF.

The chain employs TRBV11-2 and TRBJ2-7; weak D call: TRBD1 (8 bases). This CDR3 is built from 17 residues. V was clipped by 5 bases and J by 9 bases, with 29 bases between them. The germline CDR1 and CDR2 sequences are SGHAT and FQNNGV. This CDR3 is CASSPGFDGGTQGVQYF. CDR3 nucleotides: TGTGCCAGCAGCCCGGGCTTCGACGGGGGGACACAGGGGGTGCAGTACTTC.

J is TRBJ2-3 and V is TRBV6-6; 11 bases map to TRBD1. This CDR3 region has 16 residues. The ends lost 5 bases at V and 2 bases at J; junction bases unmatched: 6. Per the germline V gene, CDR1 is MNHNY and CDR2 is SVGAGI (reference sequence). The CDR3 region is CASSDGTGGITDTQYF. DNA of the CDR3: TGTGCCAGCAGTGATGGGACAGGGGGGATCACAGATACGCAGTATTTT.

This rearrangement joins TRBV20-1 to TRBJ2-5; TRBD2 is a possible D gene (5 bases). Trimming cost V 4 bases and J 3 bases, with 18 bases left between them. The germline CDR1 and CDR2 sequences are DFQATT and SNEGSKA (reference sequence). CDR3 length equals 15 residues. CDR3 amino acids: CSATATTSGKETQYF. CDR3 nucleotides: TGCAGTGCTACGGCTACTACTAGTGGGAAAGAGACCCAGTACTTC.

This clonotype was recorded a few times. The rearrangement uses TRBV7-2 and TRBJ2-3; TRBD2 agrees at 7 bases. J gave up 5 bases and V 3 bases, and 8 bases lay outside the gene matches. The CDR3 is made up of 15 amino acids. The V gene's germline CDR1 is SGHTA and CDR2 FQGNSA. CDR3 in DNA: TGTGCCAGCAGCTTGGGGGGAGGGACTGGAGATACGCAGTATTTT. It is translated as CASSLGGGTGDTQYF.

This clonotype was found a few times. This CDR3 reads CASSQDAGANVLTF. The DNA of the CDR3 is TGCGCCAGCAGCCAGGATGCTGGGGCCAACGTCCTGACTTTC. The chain links TRBV4-1 to TRBJ2-6; D unclear. The CDR3 consists of 14 residues. CDR1 MGHRA and CDR2 YSYEKL come from the germline V gene. Trimming shortened V by 3 bases and J by 2 bases, and 5 bases separated the two germline ends.

The J gene is TRBJ1-1, the V gene TRBV5-1; D gene ambiguous. The CDR3 contains 14 residues. Looked up from germline, CDR1 is SGHRS and CDR2 is YFSETQ. Trimming cost V 4 bases and J 4 bases, with 14 bases left between them. The CDR3 is CASSPTPGGTEAFF. The CDR3 bases are TGCGCCAGCAGCCCCACACCCGGCGGCACTGAAGCTTTCTTT.